Reported below is one TCR beta chain. The target antigen is unknown. The PCR was carried out with 60 Vbeta primers and 13 Jbeta primers. Profiling relied on immunoSEQ multiplex PCR, and the TCRdb table lists in-frame clones only, not all of them. The sample consists of around 150,000 clones, around 79% of them appearing once. The sample belongs to a study of cytomegalovirus exposure and HLA in healthy donors. Study-level results: The authors enumerated around 150 TCR beta chains as linked to cytomegalovirus. Several of the most significant clusters appeared linked to common viral pathogens, based on a later analysis.

The germline V gene encodes CDR1 SQVTM and CDR2 ANQGSEA. CDR3 length equals 14 residues. Trimming stripped 4 bases from V and 8 bases from J, with 20 bases between. The sequencing sample was made of PBMCs. The genes are TRBV29-1 and TRBJ1-1, with D unclear. The TCR sequence derives from a man between 35 and 55 years old in good health and CMV-seronegative. The CDR3 is CSVVQRLNNREAFF. In DNA form, the CDR3 reads TGCAGCGTTGTTCAGAGGCTGAATAATCGCGAAGCTTTCTTT.